A selection of T cell receptor beta chains follows, all from one sample in a study of cytomegalovirus exposure and HLA in healthy donors. Clones were read by immunoSEQ multiplex PCR, and TCRdb kept only the in-frame ones, dropping some. The sample gives roughly 120,000 clones, 80% to 85% of which show up once; about 2.4% is in the top ten. Source material: PBMCs. These receptors originate from a woman aged 40 to 50 in good health and CMV-seronegative. CDR3s include the opening cysteine and the closing phenylalanine or tryptophan. D genes are given only for firm matches. The listing skips clone size in some rows; elsewhere it reads once, few, many or a size class.

TRBJ1-1 TRBD1 NA TRBV5-1 CASSLFQGDLGTEAFF TGCGCCAGCAGCTTGTTCCAGGGGGATTTAGGCACTGAAGCTTTCTTT
TRBJ1-1 NA NA TRBV19 CASSNTGGMNTEAFF TGTGCCAGTAGTAACACCGGGGGAATGAACACTGAAGCTTTCTTT
TRBJ2-5 NA NA TRBV11-2 CASSSPPSFRETQYF TGTGCCAGCAGCTCACCACCATCGTTTCGGGAGACCCAGTACTTC
TRBJ2-2 NA NA TRBV30 CAWSLGEGGITGELFF TGTGCCTGGAGCTTAGGGGAGGGGGGAATCACCGGGGAGCTGTTTTTT
TRBJ2-4 TRBD1 once TRBV19 CASSSDRVSKNIQYF TGTGCCAGTAGTTCGGACAGGGTGTCCAAAAACATTCAGTACTTC
TRBJ1-1 TRBD1 NA TRBV6-4 CASSTGTGNTEAFF TGTGCCAGCAGTACCGGGACAGGAAACACTGAAGCTTTCTTT
TRBJ2-7 TRBD1 few TRBV2 CASSEAGGRYEQYF TGTGCCAGCAGTGAAGCAGGGGGCAGGTACGAGCAGTACTTC
TRBJ2-7 NA NA TRBV7-2 CASTRGGAYEQYF TGTGCCAGCACCCGTGGGGGCGCCTACGAGCAGTACTTC
TRBJ2-3 TRBD1 NA TRBV18 CASSEPGQGPQDTQYF TGTGCCAGCTCAGAACCGGGACAGGGTCCCCAAGATACGCAGTATTTT
TRBJ1-2 NA few TRBV4-1 CASRGPRAHGYTF TGCGCCAGCAGAGGCCCCAGGGCCCATGGCTACACCTTC
TRBJ1-1 NA NA TRBV11-2 CASSLGAKGVEAFF TGTGCCAGCAGCTTAGGCGCCAAGGGGGTTGAAGCTTTCTTT
TRBJ1-4 TRBD1 few TRBV28 CASSSPGQGREKLFF TGTGCCAGCAGTTCCCCGGGACAGGGAAGGGAAAAACTGTTTTTT
TRBJ2-5 NA NA TRBV7-8 CASSFYAGIPQETQYF TGTGCCAGCAGCTTCTACGCGGGGATACCCCAAGAGACCCAGTACTTC
TRBJ2-5 TRBD2 NA TRBV19 CASSITSGGLETQYF TGTGCCAGTAGTATAACTAGCGGGGGATTAGAGACCCAGTACTTC
TRBJ1-4 NA NA TRBV4-1 CASSQGLNRDFLEKLFF TGCGCCAGCAGCCAAGGCTTAAACCGGGACTTCCTTGAAAAACTGTTTTTT
TRBJ2-3 TRBD2 NA TRBV9 CASSVGSGGAPTDTQYF TGTGCCAGCAGCGTAGGTAGCGGGGGGGCACCCACAGATACGCAGTATTTT
TRBJ2-7 NA once TRBV6-1 CASSVGQPYEQYF TGTGCCAGCAGTGTAGGACAGCCCTACGAGCAGTACTTC
TRBJ1-6 NA NA TRBV18 CASSDRDIKVGSPLHF TGTGCCAGCTCGGACCGGGACATTAAAGTCGGCTCACCCCTCCACTTT
TRBJ1-1 NA NA TRBV5-1 CASSLMGQASNTEAFF TGCGCCAGCAGCCTGATGGGCCAGGCCTCGAACACTGAAGCTTTCTTT
TRBJ2-3 TRBD2 NA TRBV28 CASNGGLDTQYF TGTGCCAGCAACGGGGGGTTGGATACGCAGTATTTT
TRBJ1-4 NA few TRBV6-5 CASRRDIATNEKLFF TGTGCCAGCAGACGGGACATTGCAACTAATGAAAAACTGTTTTTT
TRBJ2-2 TRBD1 NA TRBV7-3 CASSLKVPAGGSGELFF TGTGCCAGCAGCTTAAAAGTTCCGGCAGGGGGCTCCGGGGAGCTGTTTTTT
TRBJ1-1 NA NA TRBV18 CASSQGGTEAFF TGTGCCAGCTCACAGGGAGGAACTGAAGCTTTCTTT
TRBJ1-3 TRBD1 NA TRBV4-1 CASSQVFTGGVLTGAGNTIYF TGCGCCAGCAGCCAAGTTTTTACAGGGGGCGTTTTGACTGGTGCTGGAAACACCATATATTTT
TRBJ1-2 TRBD1 NA TRBV4-1 CASSQGTGGSPGYTF TGCGCCAGCAGCCAAGGTACAGGGGGTTCGCCAGGCTACACCTTC
TRBJ2-2 NA NA TRBV6-5 CASRAGSGVTGELFF TGTGCCAGCAGAGCAGGCTCCGGGGTTACCGGGGAGCTGTTTTTT
TRBJ2-7 TRBD2 NA TRBV27 CASSSGLAGGVREQYF TGTGCCAGCAGTTCGGGACTAGCGGGAGGGGTACGGGAGCAGTACTTC
TRBJ1-5 TRBD1 NA TRBV27 CASSPSGQSSNQPQHF TGTGCCAGCAGTCCCTCGGGACAGAGTAGCAATCAGCCCCAGCATTTT
TRBJ1-1 NA NA TRBV28 CASSSGGKVNTEAFF TGTGCCAGCAGTTCGGGAGGGAAGGTGAACACTGAAGCTTTCTTT
TRBJ1-2 NA NA TRBV6-6 CASSPNSNYGYTF TGTGCCAGCAGTCCCAACAGCAACTATGGCTACACCTTC
TRBJ2-1 TRBD2 NA TRBV7-6 CASSFGTSGADEQFF TGTGCCAGCAGCTTCGGGACTAGCGGGGCTGATGAGCAGTTCTTC
TRBJ2-3 NA NA TRBV7-9 CASSFSITPGVLGTDTQYF TGTGCCAGCAGCTTTTCAATAACACCGGGGGTTTTAGGGACAGATACGCAGTATTTT
TRBJ1-1 NA NA TRBV6-5 CASRRTDMNTEAFF TGTGCCAGCAGAAGGACAGACATGAACACTGAAGCTTTCTTT
TRBJ1-6 TRBD1 NA TRBV9 CASSVGTGGYSPLHF TGTGCCAGCAGCGTAGGGACAGGGGGCTATTCACCCCTCCACTTT
TRBJ1-1 NA NA TRBV4-1 CASTIGVNTEAFF TGCGCCAGCACCATAGGAGTGAACACTGAAGCTTTCTTT
TRBJ2-6 NA once TRBV18 CASRPRVRGANVLTF TGTGCCAGCCGCCCCAGGGTGAGAGGGGCCAACGTCCTGACTTTC
TRBJ2-1 NA NA TRBV7-9 CASTQGSYNEQFF TGTGCCAGCACCCAGGGGTCCTACAATGAGCAGTTCTTC
TRBJ2-7 NA NA TRBV6-1 CASSEDPSFIGEQYF TGTGCCAGCAGTGAAGATCCGAGTTTTATCGGCGAGCAGTACTTC
TRBJ1-5 TRBD1 NA TRBV6-6 CASVDRGSSNQPQHF TGTGCCAGCGTTGACAGGGGTTCTAGCAATCAGCCCCAGCATTTT
TRBJ2-2 TRBD1 NA TRBV7-3 CASSLFSGTANTGELFF TGTGCCAGCAGCTTATTTTCCGGGACAGCTAACACCGGGGAGCTGTTTTTT
TRBJ1-1 TRBD1 NA TRBV6-1 CASSVRDRRSEAFF TGTGCCAGCAGTGTAAGGGACAGGCGATCTGAAGCTTTCTTT
TRBJ2-1 TRBD2 NA TRBV2 CASKSSRLAGVSYNEQFF TGTGCCAGCAAATCGTCAAGACTAGCGGGGGTATCCTACAATGAGCAGTTCTTC
TRBJ2-5 TRBD1 few TRBV10-1 CAACTGVQETQYF TGCGCCGCTTGCACAGGGGTCCAAGAGACCCAGTACTTC
TRBJ2-5 TRBD1 NA TRBV6-1 CASSSRDRGLETQYF TGTGCCAGCAGCTCCCGGGACAGGGGGTTGGAGACCCAGTACTTC
TRBJ1-4 NA NA TRBV30 CAWSQERGKLFF TGTGCCTGGAGTCAGGAAAGGGGAAAACTGTTTTTT
TRBJ1-4 NA NA TRBV30 CAWSVHTSGEGKLFF TGTGCCTGGAGTGTACATACGAGCGGGGAGGGAAAACTGTTTTTT
TRBJ1-1 NA NA TRBV12-5 CASRSPRDEAFF TGTGCTAGCCGGAGCCCAAGAGATGAAGCTTTCTTT
TRBJ2-3 TRBD2 NA TRBV5-1 CASSSGLAGGPTQYF TGCGCCAGCAGCTCAGGACTAGCGGGAGGGCCGACGCAGTATTTT
TRBJ2-6 NA NA TRBV18 CASSPTGQPLTGANVLTF TGTGCCAGCTCACCTACTGGACAGCCCCTAACTGGGGCCAACGTCCTGACTTTC
TRBJ2-7 NA NA TRBV5-1 CASSRVGGGGEQYF TGCGCCAGCAGCCGGGTCGGGGGTGGTGGCGAGCAGTACTTC
TRBJ2-7 NA NA TRBV4-1 CASSQVQRASYEQYF TGCGCCAGCAGCCAAGTGCAGCGGGCCTCCTACGAGCAGTACTTC
TRBJ1-1 TRBD1 NA TRBV14 CASSQQGQVNTEAFF TGTGCCAGCAGCCAGCAGGGACAGGTGAACACTGAAGCTTTCTTT
TRBJ1-1 TRBD1 few TRBV5-6 CASSAETGFSTEAFF TGTGCCAGCAGCGCAGAGACAGGGTTTAGCACTGAAGCTTTCTTT
TRBJ1-2 TRBD1 NA TRBV2 CASSERTGPIGYTF TGTGCCAGCAGTGAACGGACAGGACCTATTGGCTACACCTTC
TRBJ2-1 TRBD1 NA TRBV10-1 CASSEGTGVWNEQFF TGCGCCAGCAGTGAAGGGACAGGGGTGTGGAATGAGCAGTTCTTC
TRBJ1-2 TRBD1 NA TRBV14 CASRQGQGWNYGYTF TGTGCCAGCAGGCAAGGACAGGGTTGGAACTATGGCTACACCTTC
TRBJ2-7 NA NA TRBV15 CATSDSGPREQYF TGTGCCACCAGCGATTCGGGTCCTCGCGAGCAGTACTTC
TRBJ2-5 NA NA TRBV21-1 CASCQRCEETQYF TGTGCCAGCTGCCAGCGGTGCGAAGAGACCCAGTACTTC
TRBJ1-6 TRBD1 few TRBV9 CASSVSGQGDSPLHF TGTGCCAGCAGCGTCTCAGGACAGGGTGATTCACCCCTCCACTTT
TRBJ1-2 TRBD1 NA TRBV6-1 CASGYRQGMGGYTF TGTGCCAGCGGATATAGACAGGGAATGGGGGGCTACACCTTC